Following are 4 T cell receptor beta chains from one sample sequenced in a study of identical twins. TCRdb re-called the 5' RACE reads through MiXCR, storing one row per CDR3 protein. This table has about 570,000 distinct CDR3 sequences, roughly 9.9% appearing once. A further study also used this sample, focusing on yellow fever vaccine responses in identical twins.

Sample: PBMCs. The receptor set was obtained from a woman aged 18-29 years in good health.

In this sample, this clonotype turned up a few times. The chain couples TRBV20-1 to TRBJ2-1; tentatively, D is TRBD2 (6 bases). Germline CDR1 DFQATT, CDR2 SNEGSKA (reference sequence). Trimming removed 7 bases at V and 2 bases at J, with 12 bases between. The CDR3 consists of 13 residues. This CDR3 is CSGLATPYNEQFF. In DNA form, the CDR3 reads TGCAGTGGCCTAGCGACCCCCTACAATGAGCAGTTCTTC.

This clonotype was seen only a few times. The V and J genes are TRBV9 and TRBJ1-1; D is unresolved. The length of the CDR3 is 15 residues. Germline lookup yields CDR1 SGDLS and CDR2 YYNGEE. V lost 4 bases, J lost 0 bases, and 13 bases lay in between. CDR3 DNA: TGTGCCAGCAGCCGAGGGTGGGAAATGAACACTGAAGCTTTCTTT. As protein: CASSRGWEMNTEAFF.

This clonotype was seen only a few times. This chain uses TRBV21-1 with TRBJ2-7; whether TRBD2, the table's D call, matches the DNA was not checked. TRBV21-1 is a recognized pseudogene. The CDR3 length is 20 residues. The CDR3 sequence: CASSKETARYLAGGAYEQYF. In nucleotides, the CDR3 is TGTGCCAGCAGCAAAGAGACGGCCAGATATCTAGCGGGAGGAGCCTACGAGCAGTACTTC.

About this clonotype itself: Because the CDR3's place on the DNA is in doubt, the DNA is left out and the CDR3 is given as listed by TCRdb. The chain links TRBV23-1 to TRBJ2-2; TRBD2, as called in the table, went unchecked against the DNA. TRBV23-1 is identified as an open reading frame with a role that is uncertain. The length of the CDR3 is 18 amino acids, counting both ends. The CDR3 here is CASGGECAFLVEPGSCFF.